This T cell receptor beta chain originates from a study of cytomegalovirus exposure and HLA in healthy donors (dated 2017 in TCRdb). Study-level background: According to an earlier analysis of 587 of the donors, some 180 million T cells yielded 120 million or so unique TCR beta sequences and more than 250 Gb of sequence data. An early release that covered about 640 HLA-typed donors contained approximately 290 gigabases of sequencing data and around 80 million unique TCR sequences. Of the 300 to 400 genotyped donors, approximately 83% fell in the genetic ancestry cluster associated with self-reported Caucasian donors. The aim of the study was to test whether cataloging public T cell receptors could identify signatures of past pathogen exposure. The study used immunosequencing to profile the T cell repertoires of approximately 640 subjects and linked those repertoires to cytomegalovirus serostatus. In addition to the first cohort of 650 to 800 subjects, a separate validation cohort of 100 to 150 different subjects was used. High-throughput TCR immunosequencing, statistical association of individual TCRs with disease status, and machine learning were combined to predict cytomegalovirus infection status. A later analysis re-analyzed previously published TCR beta repertoires from approximately 670 donors and added high-resolution HLA genotyping to study TCR occurrence patterns. In the later analysis, no new phenotypic data were used to find candidate immune exposures; instead, reliance was placed on TCR beta sequences and their occurrence across donors. An earlier analysis of several hundred of the donors applied high-throughput TCR beta sequencing to assess whether each TCR beta V gene segment acted as functional or pseudogenic. Alongside the repertoire data, information on donor age, sex, ethnicity and CMV serostatus was compiled. A later genetic analysis used genome-wide SNP genotypes for about 60% of the roughly 670 donors, treating that subset as a discovery cohort. Every discovery cohort repertoire had been produced on one sequencing platform. Both class I and class II loci were covered by HLA typing, at four-digit resolution. The number of typed donors differed by locus: about 620-630 for A, B, C, DRB1 and DQB1; some 500 for DQA1; roughly 600 for DPA1; and some 450 for DPB1. Four or five DR-DQ haplotypes were handled as single units for association and clustering, since linkage in the cohort was strong. Among about 410 genotyped donors of the cohort, an average of approximately 200,000 unique TCR beta nucleotide sequences was sequenced per donor, of which roughly 17% were non-productive.

The cohort was made up of under 800 healthy bone marrow donors. Cohort members were all nominally healthy when sampled, although unrecorded immune exposures were likely present. The donor tested CMV seronegative and was one of the 352 seronegative cohort members. Each donor provided a peripheral blood sample, and peripheral blood mononuclear cells were used for TCR beta sequencing. The Qiagen DNeasy Blood Extraction Kit was used to extract genomic DNA from the blood cell samples. The V end loses 3 bases and the J end loses 0 bases, and a stretch of 18 bases separates them. Its CDR3 holds 18 amino acids, cysteine through phenylalanine. The CDR3 DNA has 54 bases and is translated from base 1. CDR1 SGHDN and CDR2 FVKESK are derived from the germline V gene. What the study reported, not specific to this receptor: A cluster of highly shared sequence variants was judged likely to be a technical artifact of the sequencing pipeline. A few of the identified cytomegalovirus-associated TCR beta chains were confirmed in vitro to be specific for cytomegalovirus antigens. A later genetic analysis associated a missense DCLRE1C variant with V-gene and J-gene trimming of TCR beta chains, and an independent cohort replicated the association. Most TCR sequences were seen in very few donors, while some public TCRs were found in many individuals. In a later genetic analysis, fewer N-insertions in productive TCRs were reported among donors in an Asian-associated ancestry cluster than the roughly 640-donor mean. Correlated functional status among segregating V segments might reflect linkage disequilibrium, but an unknown experimental factor could not be ruled out. A later analysis reported that several top co-occurrence clusters appeared linked to parvovirus B19, influenza, CMV and Epstein-Barr virus. Because counts were too low, about 18 rarely observed V segments, including chromosome 9 orphons, were excluded from the earlier analysis of 500 to 700 of the donors. Broadly in line with IMGT annotations, most TCR beta V segments showed up in productive rearrangements about 90% or about 30% of the time in an earlier analysis of around 600 of the donors. Only TCR beta chains were sequenced in this cohort, and the absence of alpha or paired-chain data limited detectable features. Strong co-occurrence of HLA alleles, especially DR and DQ, made assigning TCR associations to individual alleles difficult. The only immune exposure information available for the cohort was CMV serostatus. The study gave a list of under 200 TCR beta chains associated with cytomegalovirus. A further reported finding was that TCR beta sequences accurately predicted the HLA-A and HLA-B alleles for most subjects in the first cohort. Specific HLA alleles were associated with 16,951 TCR beta sequences at a false discovery rate of 0.05 in a later analysis. Sequencing depth was assumed to be roughly uniform across donors in the presence/absence analyses, though that assumption may not hold. Because HLA typing was missing for some donors at each locus, association tests included only the typed subset. The authors suggested that the approach could potentially be generalized to other disease states and immunological phenotypes. The classifier was reported to diagnose cytomegalovirus status with high specificity and sensitivity in both the original cohort and the validation cohort. Some IMGT-functional V segments, including TRBV6-2 and TRBV6-3, could not be told apart with the 87-base-pair reads, so those segments were excluded. In a later analysis, HLA-associated TCR beta chains showed more clonal expansion and lower generation probabilities than non-associated chains that were equally common. According to a later analysis, TCR association rates differed among HLA loci, with DRB1 alleles showing the most associated TCRs and HLA-C alleles showing the fewest. A later analysis found that most CMV-associated TCR beta chains appeared HLA-restricted, with HLA associations seemingly driven largely by CMV exposure.

Worth noting for this clone: It lacks a known antigen. No quality values exist for individual bases; no much larger clone is one base distant.

The library came from the immunoSEQ multiplex PCR assay. A mixture of 60 forward primers for TCR Vbeta segments and 13 reverse primers for TCR Jbeta segments was used in the multiplex PCR. A multiplex PCR assay on genomic DNA amplified the CDR3 region of rearranged TCR beta genes. The Illumina HiSeq System was used to sequence the amplified TCR beta libraries as 87-base-pair reads. Turning to the authors' computational methods: In a later analysis, 77 million or so unique TCR beta chains were counted across the 500 to 850 repertoires, and roughly 10 million of these chains were shared by at least two donors. To remove PCR and sequencing errors, raw reads were error-corrected and collapsed into unique sequences using a nearest-neighbor algorithm that merged closely related sequences. CDR3 sequences were aligned to IMGT reference sequences to assign V, D and J gene segments. Each retained sequence needed at least a six-nucleotide match to both a V gene segment and a J gene segment. Rearrangements were classified as productive when the CDR3 lacked stop codons and remained in frame with V and J, and all other rearrangements were classified as non-productive. Following IMGT convention, CDR3 was defined as the stretch from the second conserved V-encoded cysteine up to the conserved J-encoded phenylalanine. In an earlier analysis of 500 to 650 of the donors, sequences lacking an unambiguous match to a single V gene segment were excluded. An earlier analysis of a few hundred of the donors classified V segments as functional when productive rearrangements were above 56.7% and as segregating when the standard deviation between donors was above 5%. A statistical classification framework was developed to diagnose cytomegalovirus status using the catalog of TCR beta chain sequences. V and J gene assignment, in a later analysis, came from comparing TCR nucleotide sequences with IMGT/GENE-DB human TR gene sequences. In a later analysis, CDR3 sequences and most-parsimonious VDJ recombination scenarios were assigned using the TCRdist pipeline. A later analysis defined each TCR beta chain by its CDR3 amino acid sequence plus V-gene family, and excluded reads lacking a unique V-gene family. In a later analysis, a few hundred highly shared, low-generation-probability nucleotide sequences were removed to address suspected cross-contamination and a sequencing artifact. A later analysis calculated a clonal expansion index for each public chain from normalized within-repertoire ranks of inferred template counts. In a later analysis, generation probabilities were computed using a VDJ recombination model fitted to out-of-frame rearrangements, and the results were checked against IGoR. Hypergeometric tests were used in a later analysis to score TCR-TCR, TCR-HLA and TCR-CMV co-occurrence, with a repertoire-size bias correction applied to the TCR pairs. False discovery rates were estimated in a later analysis by permuting HLA or CMV assignments 20 times. In a later analysis, co-occurring TCRs were grouped using DBSCAN, with TCRdist sequence similarity added in when clustering inside HLA-allele-positive subsets. Co-occurrence clustering excluded repertoires with fewer than 30,000 or more than 120,000 public chains, plus five with anomalous nucleotide sharing. Not all clones reach the TCRdb copy of this immuneACCESS table, which keeps in-frame sequences only. Checked studies attribute under half of the gap to unresolved V genes and leave the rest unexplained. V, J and clone size are taken as reported in that table, and D and trimming were inferred from the DNA itself. Within this sample are roughly 100,000 clones, with more than 80% of them counted one time only. 5% to 6.5% of the sample lies in the top ten.

The source is a man younger than 35 in good health and CMV-seronegative. The sequencing sample was made of PBMCs. The rearranged chain carries TRBV14 and TRBJ2-1, with the D gene not confidently named. The bases are TGTGCCAGCAGCCACTTCGAACTGGGCCTGAGCTCCTACAATGAGCAGTTCTTC. Translation gives CASSHFELGLSSYNEQFF.